What follows is one T cell receptor beta chain and its context. The data were taken from a study of blood T cell repertoires in COVID-19. The authors' processing: Amplification of reference gene primers was used by the study to estimate nucleated cell counts. Measured with immunoSEQ multiplex PCR; TCRdb has only the in-frame clones, and not every one. That table gives V, J and clone size, and the DNA gave D and trimming. The sample contains about 250,000 clones, around 85% of which appear only once. Participants reported their clinical history, and cohort assignment relied on those reports. The V segment lost 6 bases and the J segment 1 base; nucleotides outside the gene matches: 4. The CDR3 is made up of 14 amino acids. In germline, CDR1 is MNHEY, CDR2 SVGAGI.

The V gene is TRBV6-5, the J gene TRBJ2-7, with 9 bases aligning to TRBD1. The sequence was collected from a woman aged 50 to 60 with acute COVID-19. The sequenced material came from PBMCs or T cells enriched from blood (not recorded which). The CDR3 DNA is TGTGCCAGCAGGGGACAGGGAGAATCCTACGAGCAGTACTTC. This encodes CASRGQGESYEQYF.